This T cell receptor (beta chain) emerged from a study of T cell changes during pregnancy in multiple sclerosis. The assay was immunoSEQ multiplex PCR, and TCRdb's table has in-frame clones only and misses some. There are about 60,000 clones in the sample; 93% occur only once, and roughly 1.8% lies in the top ten. The CDR3 totals 15 residues. Trimming took 5 bases from V and 4 from J, leaving 17 bases between them. The germline V gene has CDR1 SEHNR and CDR2 FQNEAQ (reference sequence). The sample was peripheral blood, taken after pregnancy. V usage is TRBV7-9 and J usage is TRBJ2-5; D perhaps matches TRBD2 (5 bases). This TCR came from a female donor with multiple sclerosis, enrolled in a pregnancy study. CDR3 in amino acids: CASSPVRGVRETQYF. The CDR3 DNA is TGTGCCAGCAGCCCCGTACGGGGAGTGAGAGAGACCCAGTACTTC.